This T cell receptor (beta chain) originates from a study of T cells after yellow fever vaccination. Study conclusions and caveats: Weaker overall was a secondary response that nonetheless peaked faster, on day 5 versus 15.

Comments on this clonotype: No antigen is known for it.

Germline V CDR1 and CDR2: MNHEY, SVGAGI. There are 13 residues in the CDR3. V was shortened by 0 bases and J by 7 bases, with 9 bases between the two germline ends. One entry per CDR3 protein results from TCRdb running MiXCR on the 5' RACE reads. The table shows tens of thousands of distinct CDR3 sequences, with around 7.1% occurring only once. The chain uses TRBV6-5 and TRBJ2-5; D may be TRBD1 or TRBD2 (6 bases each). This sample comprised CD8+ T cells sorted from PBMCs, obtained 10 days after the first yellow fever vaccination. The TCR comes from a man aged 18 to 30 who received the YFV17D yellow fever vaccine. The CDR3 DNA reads TGTGCCAGCAGTTACTCGACGGGGGCGACCCAGTACTTC. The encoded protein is CASSYSTGATQYF.